What follows are 2 T cell receptor beta chains derived from one specimen sequenced in a study of cytomegalovirus exposure and HLA in healthy donors. Researchers ran the PCR with 60 Vbeta and 13 Jbeta primers. Data came from immunoSEQ multiplex PCR; TCRdb stores just in-frame clones and leaves some out. This table has about 160,000 clones, approximately 80% appearing once. The sample taken for sequencing was PBMCs. The source is a young man in good health and CMV-seropositive.

The chain couples TRBV27 to TRBJ2-7, with 9 bases identical to TRBD2. This CDR3 has 15 amino acids. V lost 3 bases and J lost 5; bases outside the gene matches: 8. Germline assignment: CDR1 MNHEY and CDR2 SMNVEV (reference sequence). CDR3 residues: CASSFSSGKFHEQYF. The DNA of the CDR3 is TGTGCCAGCAGTTTTTCTAGCGGGAAATTCCACGAGCAGTACTTC.

The V call is TRBV5-1, the J call TRBJ2-1; a possible D gene is TRBD2 (6 bases). The CDR3 covers 17 residues. The germline CDR1 and CDR2 sequences are SGHRS and YFSETQ. V lost 0 bases, J lost 0 bases, and 13 bases lay in between. The CDR3 loop reads CASSLASGRSSYNEQFF. CDR3 in DNA: TGCGCCAGCAGCTTGGCTTCCGGGAGAAGCTCCTACAATGAGCAGTTCTTC.